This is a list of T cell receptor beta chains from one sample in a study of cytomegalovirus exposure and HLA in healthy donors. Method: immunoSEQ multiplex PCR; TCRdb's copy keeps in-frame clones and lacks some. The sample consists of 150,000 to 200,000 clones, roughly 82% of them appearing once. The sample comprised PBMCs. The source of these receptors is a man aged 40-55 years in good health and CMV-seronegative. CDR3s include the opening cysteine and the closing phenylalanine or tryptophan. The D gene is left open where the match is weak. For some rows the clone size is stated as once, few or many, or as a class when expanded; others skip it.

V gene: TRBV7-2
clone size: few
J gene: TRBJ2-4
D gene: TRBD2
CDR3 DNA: TGTGCCAGCAGCTTAGGCCCGGGACTAGCGGTTTTAGCCAAAAACATTCAGTACTTC
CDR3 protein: CASSLGPGLAVLAKNIQYF

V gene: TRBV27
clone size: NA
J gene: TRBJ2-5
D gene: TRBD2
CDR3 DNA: TGTGCCAGCAGTATCCTCCCCGGGGCGGGGGGACAAGAGACCCAGTACTTC
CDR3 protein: CASSILPGAGGQETQYF

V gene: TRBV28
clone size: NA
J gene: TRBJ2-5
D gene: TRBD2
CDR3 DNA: TGTGCCAGCAGTTATGGACTAGCGTCACAAGAGACCCAGTACTTC
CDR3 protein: CASSYGLASQETQYF

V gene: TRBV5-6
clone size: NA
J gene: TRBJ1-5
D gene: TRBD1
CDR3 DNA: TGTGCCAGCAGCTACCAGGGGGGTCAGCCCCAGCATTTT
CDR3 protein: CASSYQGGQPQHF

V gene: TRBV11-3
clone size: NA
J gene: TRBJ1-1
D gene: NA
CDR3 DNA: TGTGCCAGCAGCTTCGGGGGGAACACTGAAGCTTTCTTT
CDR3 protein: CASSFGGNTEAFF

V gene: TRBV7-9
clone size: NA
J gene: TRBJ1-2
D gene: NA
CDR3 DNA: TGTTCCAGCAGCCTAAACGCAGGGGCTAACTATGCAGGTCGTTTGGGCTACACCTTC
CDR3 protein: CSSSLNAGANYAGRLGYTF

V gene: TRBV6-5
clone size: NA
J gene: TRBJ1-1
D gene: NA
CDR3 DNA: TGTGCCAGCAGGGTGGGGGGGGGATCGGGCACTGAAGCTTTCTTT
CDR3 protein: CASRVGGGSGTEAFF

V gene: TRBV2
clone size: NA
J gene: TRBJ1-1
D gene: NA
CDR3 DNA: TGTGCCAGCAGTCTTAACAGGAACACTGAAGCTTTCTTT
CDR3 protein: CASSLNRNTEAFF

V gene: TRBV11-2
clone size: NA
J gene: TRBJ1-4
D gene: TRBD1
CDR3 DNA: TGTGCCAGCAGCTTAGGGACAGGGGGAAGGAGGGGTGAAAAACTGTTTTTT
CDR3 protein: CASSLGTGGRRGEKLFF

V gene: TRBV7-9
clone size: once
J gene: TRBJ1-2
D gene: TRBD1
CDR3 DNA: TGTGCCAGCAGCCCCACCAGCGTAGGGGGCCATGGCTACACCTTC
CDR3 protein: CASSPTSVGGHGYTF

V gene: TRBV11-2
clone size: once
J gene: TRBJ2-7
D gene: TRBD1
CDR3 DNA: TGTGCCAGCAGCTTATCCCGGACAGGTGGGGGCGAGCAGTACTTC
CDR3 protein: CASSLSRTGGGEQYF

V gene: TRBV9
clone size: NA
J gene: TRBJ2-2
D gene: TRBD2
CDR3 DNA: TGTGCCAGCAGCGTAGATCCAGCGGGGCACACCGGGGAGCTGTTTTTT
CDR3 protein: CASSVDPAGHTGELFF

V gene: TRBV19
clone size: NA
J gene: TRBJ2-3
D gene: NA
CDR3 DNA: TGTGCCAGTAGTCTACAAGCGGCTAGCACAGATACGCAGTATTTT
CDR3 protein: CASSLQAASTDTQYF

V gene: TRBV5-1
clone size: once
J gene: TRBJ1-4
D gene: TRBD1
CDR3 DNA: TGCGCCAGCAGGAAAGGGACAGTTGATGAAAAACTGTTTTTT
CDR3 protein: CASRKGTVDEKLFF

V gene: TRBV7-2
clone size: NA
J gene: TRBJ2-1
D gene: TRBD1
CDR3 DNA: TGTGCCAGCAGCCCCCGGGCCGCGGACAGGGGTCGCAATGAGCAGTTCTTC
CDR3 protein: CASSPRAADRGRNEQFF

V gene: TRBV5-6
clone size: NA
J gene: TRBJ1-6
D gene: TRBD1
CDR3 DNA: TGTGCCAGCAGCCCCCTCAAGACAGGGGGTTTTTCACCCCTCCACTTT
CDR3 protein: CASSPLKTGGFSPLHF

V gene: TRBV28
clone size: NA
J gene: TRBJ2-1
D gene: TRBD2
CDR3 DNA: TGTGCCAGCAGTCGGACTAGCGGGAGGGCTTTGTACAATGAGCAGTTCTTC
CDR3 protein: CASSRTSGRALYNEQFF

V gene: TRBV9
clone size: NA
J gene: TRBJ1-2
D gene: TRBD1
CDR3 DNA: TGTGCCAGCAGCGTAGAGGGGTTGGAGGGGGCGCCCACCTTC
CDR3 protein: CASSVEGLEGAPTF

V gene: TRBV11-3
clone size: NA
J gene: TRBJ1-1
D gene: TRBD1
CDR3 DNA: TGTGCCAGCAGCTTAGCCACAGGGGTGGTTACTGAAGCTTTCTTT
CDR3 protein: CASSLATGVVTEAFF

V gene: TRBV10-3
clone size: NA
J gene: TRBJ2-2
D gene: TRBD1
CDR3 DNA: TGTGCCATCAGTGAGGAACAGACAGGGCCCGGGGAGCTGTTTTTT
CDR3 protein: CAISEEQTGPGELFF